Shown below are 8 T cell receptor beta chains from a single sample sequenced in a study of blood T cell repertoires in COVID-19. TCRdb's copy holds only in-frame clones and misses some; the assay was immunoSEQ multiplex PCR. The profile shows about 150,000 clones, around 90% of them singletons. Sequencing used peripheral blood. These receptor sequences come from a woman aged 60 to 75 with active or convalescent COVID-19.

This clone came up a few times. The identical CDR3 is also encoded by other nucleotide sequences in the sample. The rearrangement joins TRBV6-5 to TRBJ1-1; possibly TRBD1 for D (5 bases). CDR1 and CDR2 from the germline V gene are MNHEY and SVGAGI. V lost 6 bases and J 1 base, leaving 9 bases between the germline ends. The CDR3 covers 13 residues. The DNA of the CDR3 is TGTGCCAGCAGACGAACAGGGAACACTGAAGCTTTCTTT. Translating gives CASRRTGNTEAFF.

V is TRBV13 and J is TRBJ2-5, with a tentative D call TRBD2 (6 bases). CDR3 length: 13 residues. Trimming pared 4 bases from V and 5 bases from J, leaving 11 bases between. CDR1 PRHDT and CDR2 FYEKMQ come from the germline V gene (reference sequence). For the CDR3, the DNA is TGTGCCAGCAGCTCGGGACTGGAGGAGACCCAGTACTTC. Its translation: CASSSGLEETQYF.

This sequence joins TRBV23-1 and TRBJ1-6; D perhaps matches TRBD1 (6 bases). TRBV23-1 is treated as an ORF (open reading frame) with a function not yet certain. This CDR3 is 18 amino acids long. V was trimmed by 8 bases and J by 7 bases, leaving 27 bases between them. The CDR3 nucleotides are TGCGCCAGCCCATCCCCGGGGGGGGGACATGAGGGAAATTCACCCCTCCACTTT. This sequence encodes CASPSPGGGHEGNSPLHF.

In DNA form, the CDR3 reads TGTGCCAGCAGCTTGGGACTAGCGGGGAGCACAGATACGCAGTATTTT. Translated: CASSLGLAGSTDTQYF. V is TRBV7-9 and J is TRBJ2-3; TRBD2 matches 13 bases. The CDR3 is 16 amino acids. Trimming at V came to 3 bases and at J to 0 bases, leaving 0 bases not matched to a gene. CDR1 is SEHNR and CDR2 is FQNEAQ in the germline V gene (reference sequence).

A few counts support this clone. J is TRBJ2-5 and V is TRBV12-3 or TRBV12-4; 7 bases agree with TRBD1. Unmatched junction bases numbered 4, after V lost 5 bases and J lost 4 bases. The CDR3 length is 13 residues. The CDR3 DNA reads as TGTGCCAGCAGTCGACAGGGTTTAGAGACCCAGTACTTC. Protein product: CASSRQGLETQYF.

The rearrangement joins TRBV15 to TRBJ2-2, with 11 bases aligning to TRBD1. V gave up 3 bases and J gave up 5 bases; unmatched junction bases: 2. The V gene's germline CDR1 is LNHNV and CDR2 YYDKDF (reference sequence). The CDR3 loop spans 15 amino acids. CDR3 sequence: CATSRGQGVTGELFF. In DNA, the CDR3 is TGTGCCACCAGCAGGGGACAGGGGGTAACCGGGGAGCTGTTTTTT.

This sequence joins TRBV7-2 and TRBJ1-1; no clear D. Germline lookup yields CDR1 SGHTA and CDR2 FQGNSA. This CDR3 is 16 amino acids long. V dropped 1 base and J dropped 1 base, with 13 bases sitting between them. In nucleotides, the CDR3 is TGTGCCAGCAGCTTAGGTTTCCAGAAAAGGAACACTGAAGCTTTCTTT. Amino acid sequence: CASSLGFQKRNTEAFF.

The table lists this clone with a few counts. The V call is TRBV10-3, the J call TRBJ1-2; D is unclear. This CDR3 has 12 amino acids. Germline V gives CDR1 ENHRY, CDR2 SYGVKD. V lost 6 bases, J lost 5 bases, and 10 bases lay in between. In DNA, the CDR3 is TGTGCCATCAGGTACGGGGAGTATGGCTACACCTTC. Amino acid sequence: CAIRYGEYGYTF.